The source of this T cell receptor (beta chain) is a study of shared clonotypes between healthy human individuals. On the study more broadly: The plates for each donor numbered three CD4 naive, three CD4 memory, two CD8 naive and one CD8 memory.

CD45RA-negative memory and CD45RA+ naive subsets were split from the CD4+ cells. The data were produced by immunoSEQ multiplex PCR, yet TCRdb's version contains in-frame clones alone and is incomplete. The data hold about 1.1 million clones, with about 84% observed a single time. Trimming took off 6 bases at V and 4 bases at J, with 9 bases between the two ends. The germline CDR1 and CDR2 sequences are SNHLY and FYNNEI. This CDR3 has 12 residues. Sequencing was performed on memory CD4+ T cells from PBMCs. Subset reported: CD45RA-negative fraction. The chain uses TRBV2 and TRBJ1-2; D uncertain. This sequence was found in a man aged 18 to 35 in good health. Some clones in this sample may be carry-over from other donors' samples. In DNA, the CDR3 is TGTGCCAGCAGGTACAGTCTCTATGGCTACACCTTC. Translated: CASRYSLYGYTF.